Shown below are 16 T cell receptor beta chains from a single sample sequenced in a study of tumor-infiltrating lymphocytes in primary liver carcinoma. The input was around 0.5 ug total RNA; TCR beta cDNA was made from it with a constant-region primer. Library construction for TCR beta comprised three nested multiplex PCR rounds performed with slightly modified ARM-PCR. Amplification in the first two PCR rounds was performed using TRBV1-TRBV30 forward primers and a C-beta reverse primer for around 10 cycles each. TCRdb reprocessed the multiplex PCR reads with MiXCR, giving one entry per CDR3 protein. The data show over 95,000 distinct CDR3 sequences, around two thirds seen once. For each extraction, RNA and DNA were obtained together from approximately 20-30 mg of unsorted bulk tissue. The specimen was liver tumor tissue from sampling region 5. The subset is: tumor region T5, tumor centre. Receptors originate from a woman aged 60-75 years with primary liver carcinoma and hepatitis B virus infection.

For this clonotype: With a much larger clone just one base away, this may be a read error. V gene TRBV29-1 combines with J gene TRBJ1-2, with D possibly TRBD1 on 5 matching bases. The CDR3 covers 13 residues. Germline lookup yields CDR1 SQVTM and CDR2 ANQGSEA. The CDR3 DNA follows: TGCAGCGTTCGGACACGTACTAACTATGGCTACGCCTTC. It specifies CSVRTRTNYGYAF.

Concerning this clonotype itself: The conserved closing phenylalanine or tryptophan is absent in this CDR3, likely reflecting a read error. CDR3 region: CASSLSRGCNRAGELFL. In DNA form, the CDR3 reads TGTGCCAGCAGCTTATCTCGTGGGTGTAATCGCGCCGGGGAGCTGTTTTTA. V is TRBV11-3 and J is TRBJ2-2; no clear D. Germline V gene lookup returns CDR1 SGHNT and CDR2 YENEEA. V lost 2 bases and J lost 6, with 19 bases in between. This CDR3 has 17 amino acids.

This sequence joins TRBV19 and TRBJ2-1; 7 bases fit TRBD2. The CDR3 loop spans 12 amino acids. Germline CDR1 is LNHDA and CDR2 is SQIVND (reference sequence). The V segment lost 7 bases and the J segment 7 bases; nucleotides outside the gene matches: 4. The CDR3 DNA reads as TGTGCCAGTACTTTTAGCGGGAATGAGCAGTTCTTC. Its protein product is CASTFSGNEQFF.

About this clonotype itself: The CDR3 does not end in the conserved phenylalanine or tryptophan, so this is likely a read error. The chain is built from TRBV29-1 and TRBJ2-7; the D gene is possibly TRBD1 (5 bases). The CDR3 spans 11 residues. CDR1 is SQVTM and CDR2 is ANQGSEA in the germline V gene. The CDR3 reads CSALSGYDQYL. CDR3 in DNA: TGCAGCGCCCTCTCAGGGTACGACCAGTACTTG.

As to this clonotype: Mismatch with germline at one junction end may stem from a read error. The rearrangement joins TRBV11-2 to TRBJ1-1; D gene ambiguous. Germline V CDR1 and CDR2: SGHAT, FQNNGV. This CDR3 is 12 amino acids long. The chain's CDR3 is CVSGSKQTEAFF. CDR3 coding DNA: TGTGTCAGCGGCTCTAAACAGACTGAAGCTTTCTTT.

This clonotype came up a few times. It is likely a read error, because the conserved phenylalanine at the end of the CDR3 is missing. The DNA is left out, because the CDR3 cannot be placed on it with certainty; the CDR3 is given as TCRdb lists it. This chain uses TRBV11-2 with TRBJ2-7; no check of the table's D call, TRBD2, against the DNA was made. CDR1 and CDR2 from the germline V gene are SGHAT and FQNNGV. Inclusive of both ends, the CDR3 amounts to 13 amino acids. CDR3 in amino acids: CASSAAGAYEQYS.

V and J are TRBV6-1 and TRBJ1-1; TRBD1 might be the D (6 bases). This CDR3 spans 15 amino acids. V was trimmed by 2 bases and J by 6 bases, leaving 16 bases between them. The germline gives CDR1 MNHNS, CDR2 SASEGT. The CDR3 DNA reads as TGTGCCAGCAGTGAATGCGGGGGGCCGGGCGCTGAAGCTTTCTTT. It specifies CASSECGGPGAEAFF.

For this clonotype: A much larger clone lies a single base off, so this may be a read error. The CDR3 sequence: CASSRGQNYNEQFF. The CDR3 region has the DNA TGCGCCAGCAGCAGGGGACAGAACTACAATGAGCAGTTCTTC. The V gene is TRBV5-1, the J gene TRBJ2-1; 7 bases match TRBD1. The CDR3 is 14 amino acids. CDR1 is SGHRS and CDR2 is YFSETQ in the germline V gene. V was clipped by 4 bases and J by 3 bases; unmatched bases: 4.

In the case of this clonotype: At one boundary the junction diverges from the germline segment, which might be a read error. V gene TRBV12-3 or TRBV12-4 combines with J gene TRBJ1-6; no firm D call. The CDR3 length is 14 residues. CDR3 coding DNA: TGTGCCAGCAGTTCACGTGGGCAGAATTCACCCCCCCACTTC. Translating gives CASSSRGQNSPPHF.

V and J are TRBV6-5 and TRBJ1-1; weak D call: TRBD1 (5 bases). V was shortened by 4 bases and J by 7 bases, with 16 bases between the two germline ends. CDR1 and CDR2 (germline): MNHEY, SVGAGI. This CDR3 spans 14 amino acids. The CDR3 sequence: CASSFSWDGHEAFF. CDR3 coding DNA: TGTGCCAGCAGTTTCTCGTGGGACGGTCATGAAGCTTTCTTT.

In regard to this clonotype: Its ends do not fully match the called genes, so a read error is possible. This sequence joins TRBV12-3 or TRBV12-4 and TRBJ2-7, with D possibly called TRBD1 or TRBD2 (5 bases each). The CDR3 has 18 amino acids. The CDR3 nucleotides are TGTGCCAGCAGTTTAGGAGACAGACTACCAGTCAGCTCCTACGAGCAGCACTTC. Translating it yields CASSLGDRLPVSSYEQHF.

The gene calls are TRBV24-1 and TRBJ1-5; D is ambiguous. Germline CDR1 is KGHDR and CDR2 is SFDVKD. Trimming cost V 3 bases and J 1 base, with 18 bases left between them. The CDR3 has 18 amino acids. In nucleotides, the CDR3 is TGTGCCACCAGTGATGGCCGGGCGCCCTCGTGGAGCAATCAGCCCCAGCATTTT. The encoded protein is CATSDGRAPSWSNQPQHF.

This clonotype was seen ten or more times. V and J are TRBV4-2 and TRBJ2-7, with D perhaps matching TRBD1 or TRBD2 (7 bases each). Between the trimmed V and J ends, which lost 0 bases and 4 bases, there was a span of 22 bases. The germline V gene has CDR1 LGHNA and CDR2 YNFKEQ. The CDR3 sequence is 18 residues long. CDR3 in DNA: TGTGCCAGCAGCCAAGATGGGGGAGGGGCAGGGGGTAGGTACGAGCAGTACTTC. It codes for CASSQDGGGAGGRYEQYF.

Of note for this clonotype: Since a much larger clone is just one base distant, this may be a read error. The CDR3 spells CASSLTGGRAGAFF. The CDR3, as DNA: TGCGCCAGCAGCTTGACAGGGGGTCGGGCTGGAGCTTTCTTT. The rearrangement joins TRBV5-1 to TRBJ1-1; 8 positions match TRBD1. The CDR3 extends over 14 amino acids. Germline V gene data show CDR1 as SGHRS and CDR2 as YFSETQ. V lost 1 base, J lost 10 bases, and 9 bases stayed unmatched. Full variable domain (remainder filled in from reference TRBV5-1 and TRBJ1-1): KAGVTQTPRYLIKTRGQQVTLSCSPISGHRSVSWYQQTPGQGLQFLFEYFSETQRNKGNFPGRFSGRQFSNSRSEMNVSTLELGDSALYLCASSLTGGRAGAFFGQGTRLTVV.

This clonotype showed up many times. The CDR3: CASSLHGNNQPQHF. The DNA of the CDR3 is TGTGCCAGCAGTCTACACGGCAATAATCAGCCCCAGCATTTT. The chain links TRBV28 to TRBJ1-5; D call uncertain. V dropped 5 bases and J dropped 4 bases, with 12 bases sitting between them. Germline CDR1 MDHEN, CDR2 SYDVKM. The CDR3 spans 14 residues.

The gene calls are TRBV19 and TRBJ2-2; D unclear. The V end lost 4 bases, the J end lost 4 bases, and 10 bases lay between the germline ends. Germline CDR1 reads LNHDA; CDR2 reads SQIVND (reference sequence). This CDR3 contains 14 residues. The DNA of the CDR3 is TGTGCCAGTAGTAGTTCGGGTTTCACCGGGGAGCTGTTTTTT. It translates to CASSSSGFTGELFF. Full variable domain (outside the CDR3, taken from reference TRBV19 and TRBJ2-2): DGGITQSPKYLFRKEGQNVTLSCEQNLNHDAMYWYRQDPGQGLRLIYYSQIVNDFQKGDIAEGYSVSREKKESFPLTVTSAQKNPTAFYLCASSSSGFTGELFFGEGSRLTVL.